This T cell receptor (beta chain) emerged from a study of blood T cell repertoires in COVID-19. On the study more broadly: Material from acute and convalescent COVID-19 was sourced from the United States, Italy and Spain.

Repertoires were generated with immunoSEQ multiplex PCR, while TCRdb's copy carries only in-frame clones and drops some. The top ten hold less than 7.5% of the sample, which has around 140,000 clones, roughly 80% seen once. Germline-derived CDR1 and CDR2 are SGHRS and YFSETQ. Germline trimming cut 2 bases from V and 1 base from J; bases unmatched to any gene: 4. The CDR3 loop spans 15 amino acids. As concerns this clone: Other nucleotide sequences from this sample produce the same CDR3.

The origin of this receptor is a woman in her forties or fifties who had recovered from COVID-19. The chain is built from TRBV5-1 and TRBJ2-5; TRBD2 aligns across 8 bases. Sequenced: PBMCs or T cells enriched from blood (not recorded which). The CDR3 DNA is TGCGCCAGCAGCTTCCCAGCGGGGGCCCAAGAGACCCAGTACTTC. Translation: CASSFPAGAQETQYF.